This TCR beta chain was identified during a study of blood T cell repertoires in COVID-19. Some clones are missing from TCRdb's copy, which holds only in-frame ones; the method was immunoSEQ multiplex PCR. This table has roughly 100,000 clones, 60% to 85% appearing once. The germline gives CDR1 SGHTA, CDR2 FQGTGA. The CDR3 extends over 13 amino acids. Trimming took off 5 bases at V and 5 bases at J, with 13 bases between the two ends. Followed over time, Seattle patients had been enrolled while infection was active. The source of this sequence is a man older than 75 with COVID-19, enrolled during active disease. The rearrangement links TRBV7-3 to TRBJ2-7, with D uncertain. Sequences were obtained from peripheral blood. The CDR3 DNA sequence: TGTGCCAGCAGCCCCACGTCAGTCAACGAGCAGTACTTC. This encodes CASSPTSVNEQYF.